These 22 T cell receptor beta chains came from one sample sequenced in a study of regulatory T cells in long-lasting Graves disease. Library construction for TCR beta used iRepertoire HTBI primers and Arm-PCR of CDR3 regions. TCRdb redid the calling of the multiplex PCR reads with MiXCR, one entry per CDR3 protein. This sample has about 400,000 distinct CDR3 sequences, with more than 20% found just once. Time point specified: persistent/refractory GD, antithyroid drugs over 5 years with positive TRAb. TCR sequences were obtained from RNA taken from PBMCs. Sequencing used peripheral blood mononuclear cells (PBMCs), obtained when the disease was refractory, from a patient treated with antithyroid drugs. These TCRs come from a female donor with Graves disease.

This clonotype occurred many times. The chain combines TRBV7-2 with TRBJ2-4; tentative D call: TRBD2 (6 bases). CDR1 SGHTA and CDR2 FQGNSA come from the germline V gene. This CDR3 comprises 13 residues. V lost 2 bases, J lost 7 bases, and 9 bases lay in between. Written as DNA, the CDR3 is TGTGCCAGCAGCTTAAGTACTAGCAACATTCAGTACTTC. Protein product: CASSLSTSNIQYF.

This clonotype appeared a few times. CDR3: CASSLSSGGPLSYEQYF. DNA for the CDR3: TGCGCCAGCAGCTTGTCTAGCGGGGGCCCCCTCTCCTACGAGCAGTACTTC. This chain connects TRBV5-1 to TRBJ2-7, with 10 nucleotides matching TRBD2. Germline CDR1 is SGHRS and CDR2 is YFSETQ. The CDR3 is 17 amino acids. J lost 0 bases, V lost 1 base, and 7 bases had no gene match.

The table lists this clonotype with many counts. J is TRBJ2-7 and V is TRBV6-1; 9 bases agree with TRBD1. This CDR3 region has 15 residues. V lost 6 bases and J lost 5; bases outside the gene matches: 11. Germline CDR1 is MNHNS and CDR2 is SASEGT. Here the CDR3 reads CASRLPGQGADEQYF. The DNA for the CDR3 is TGTGCCAGCAGGCTCCCGGGACAGGGAGCGGACGAGCAGTACTTC.

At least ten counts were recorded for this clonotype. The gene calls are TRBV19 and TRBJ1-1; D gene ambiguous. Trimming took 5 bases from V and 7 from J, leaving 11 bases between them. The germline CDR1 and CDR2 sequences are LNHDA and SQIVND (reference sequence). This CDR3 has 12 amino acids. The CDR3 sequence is CASSEISGEAFF. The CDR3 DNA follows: TGTGCCAGTAGTGAGATATCGGGTGAAGCTTTCTTT.

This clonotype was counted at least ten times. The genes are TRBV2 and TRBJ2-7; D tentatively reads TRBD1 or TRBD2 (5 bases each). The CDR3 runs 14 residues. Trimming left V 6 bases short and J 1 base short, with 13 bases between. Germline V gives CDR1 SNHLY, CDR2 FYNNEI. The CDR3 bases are TGTGCCAGCAGCGGGACCGATGTTTCCTACGAGCAGTACTTC. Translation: CASSGTDVSYEQYF.

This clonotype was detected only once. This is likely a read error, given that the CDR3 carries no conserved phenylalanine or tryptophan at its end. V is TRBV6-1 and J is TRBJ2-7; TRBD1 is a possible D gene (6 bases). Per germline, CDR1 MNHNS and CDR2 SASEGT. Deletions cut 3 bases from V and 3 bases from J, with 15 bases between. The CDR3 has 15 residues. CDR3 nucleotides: TGTGCCAGCAGTGAGTTACCAGGGACACTCTACGAGCAGTACTCC. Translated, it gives CASSELPGTLYEQYS.

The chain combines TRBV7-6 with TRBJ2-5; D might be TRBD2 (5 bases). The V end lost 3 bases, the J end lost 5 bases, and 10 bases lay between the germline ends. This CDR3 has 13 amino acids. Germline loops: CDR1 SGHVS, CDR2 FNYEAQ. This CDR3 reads CASSFRGWETQYF. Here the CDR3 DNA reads TGTGCCAGCAGCTTTCGGGGTTGGGAGACCCAGTACTTC.

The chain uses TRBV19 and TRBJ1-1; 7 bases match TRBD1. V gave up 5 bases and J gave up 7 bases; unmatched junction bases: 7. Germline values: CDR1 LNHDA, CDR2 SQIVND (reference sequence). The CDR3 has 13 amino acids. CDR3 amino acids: CASSVTGAIEAFF. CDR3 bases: TGTGCCAGTAGTGTTACAGGGGCAATTGAAGCTTTCTTT.

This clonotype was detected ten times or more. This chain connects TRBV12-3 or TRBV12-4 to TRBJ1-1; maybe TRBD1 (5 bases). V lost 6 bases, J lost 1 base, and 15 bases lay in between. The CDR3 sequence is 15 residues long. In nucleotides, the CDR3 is TGTGCCAGCAGCAGAGCGCGGGGGGAGAACACTGAAGCTTTCTTT. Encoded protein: CASSRARGENTEAFF.

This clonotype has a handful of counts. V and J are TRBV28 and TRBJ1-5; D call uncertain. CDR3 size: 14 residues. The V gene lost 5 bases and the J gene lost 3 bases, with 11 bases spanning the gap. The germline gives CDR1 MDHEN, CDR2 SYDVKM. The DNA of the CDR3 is TGTGCCAGCAGTCCCCCCGGGTACAATCAGCCCCAGCATTTT. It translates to CASSPPGYNQPQHF.

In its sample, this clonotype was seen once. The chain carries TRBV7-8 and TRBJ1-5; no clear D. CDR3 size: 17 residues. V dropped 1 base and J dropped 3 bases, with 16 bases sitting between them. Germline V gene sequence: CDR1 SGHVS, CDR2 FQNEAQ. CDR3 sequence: CASSLVATRTANQPQHF. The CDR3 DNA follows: TGTGCCAGCAGCTTAGTCGCCACTAGGACGGCCAATCAGCCCCAGCATTTT. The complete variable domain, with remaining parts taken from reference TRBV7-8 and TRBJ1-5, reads GAGVSQSPRYKVAKRGQDVALRCDPISGHVSLFWYQQALGQGPEFLTYFQNEAQLDKSGLPSDRFFAERPEGSVSTLKIQRTQQEDSAVYLCASSLVATRTANQPQHFGDGTRLSIL.

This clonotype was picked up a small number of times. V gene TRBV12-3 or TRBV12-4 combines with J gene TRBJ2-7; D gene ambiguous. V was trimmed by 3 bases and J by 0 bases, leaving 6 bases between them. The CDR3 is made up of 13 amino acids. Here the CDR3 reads CASSFVSSYEQYF. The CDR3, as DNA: TGTGCCAGCAGTTTCGTCAGCTCCTACGAGCAGTACTTC.

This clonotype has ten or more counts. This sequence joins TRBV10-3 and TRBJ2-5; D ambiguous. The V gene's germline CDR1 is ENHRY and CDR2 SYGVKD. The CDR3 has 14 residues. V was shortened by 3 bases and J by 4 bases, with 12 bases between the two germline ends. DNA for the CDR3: TGTGCCATCAGTGACCCGATCTCCCGAGAGACCCAGTACTTC. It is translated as CAISDPISRETQYF.

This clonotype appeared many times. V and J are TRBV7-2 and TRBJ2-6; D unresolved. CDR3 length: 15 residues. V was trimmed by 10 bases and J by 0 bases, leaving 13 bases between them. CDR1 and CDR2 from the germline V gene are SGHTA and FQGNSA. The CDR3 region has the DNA TGTGCCATAAAAGCCTCAGGCTCTGGGGCCAACGTCCTGACTTTC. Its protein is CAIKASGSGANVLTF.

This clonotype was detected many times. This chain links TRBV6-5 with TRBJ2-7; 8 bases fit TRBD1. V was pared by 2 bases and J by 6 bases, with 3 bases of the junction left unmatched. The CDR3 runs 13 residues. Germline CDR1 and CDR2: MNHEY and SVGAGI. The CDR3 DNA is TGTGCCAGCAGTTACGGACAGGGAACCGAGCAGTACTTC. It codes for CASSYGQGTEQYF.

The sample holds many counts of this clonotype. DNA for the CDR3: TGTGCCAGCAGTCGGGACAGGGGAAATGAAAAACTGTTTTTT. Residues: CASSRDRGNEKLFF. The chain combines TRBV7-9 with TRBJ1-4, with 10 bases that match TRBD1. Germline CDR1 and CDR2: SEHNR and FQNEAQ (reference sequence). There are 14 residues in the CDR3. V dropped 6 bases and J dropped 5; count of bases not matched to a gene: 3.

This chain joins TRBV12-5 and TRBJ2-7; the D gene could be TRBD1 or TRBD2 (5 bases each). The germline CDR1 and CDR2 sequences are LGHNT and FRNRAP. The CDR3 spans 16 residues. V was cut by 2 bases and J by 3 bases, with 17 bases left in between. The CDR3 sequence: CASGLPLVGTNYEQYF. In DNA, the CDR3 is TGTGCTAGTGGTTTGCCACTAGTCGGGACGAACTACGAGCAGTACTTC.

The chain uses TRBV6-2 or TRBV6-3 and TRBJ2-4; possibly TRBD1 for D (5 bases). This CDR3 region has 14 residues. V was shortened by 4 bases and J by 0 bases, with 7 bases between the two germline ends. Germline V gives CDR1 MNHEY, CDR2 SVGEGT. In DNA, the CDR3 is TGTGCCAGCAGTTTAGACAGAGCCAAAAACATTCAGTACTTC. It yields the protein CASSLDRAKNIQYF.

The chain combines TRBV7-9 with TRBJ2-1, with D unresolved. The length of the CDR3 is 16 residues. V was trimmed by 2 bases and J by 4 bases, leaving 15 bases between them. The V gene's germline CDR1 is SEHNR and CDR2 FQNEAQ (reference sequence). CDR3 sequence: CASSLTPSPAYNEQFF. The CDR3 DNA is TGTGCCAGCAGCTTAACCCCATCCCCGGCATACAATGAGCAGTTCTTC.

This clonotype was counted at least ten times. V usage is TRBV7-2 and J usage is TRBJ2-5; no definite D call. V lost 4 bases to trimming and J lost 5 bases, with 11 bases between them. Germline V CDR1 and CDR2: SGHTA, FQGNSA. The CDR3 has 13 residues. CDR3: CASSSTIWETQYF. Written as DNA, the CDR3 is TGTGCCAGCAGCTCTACCATATGGGAGACCCAGTACTTC.

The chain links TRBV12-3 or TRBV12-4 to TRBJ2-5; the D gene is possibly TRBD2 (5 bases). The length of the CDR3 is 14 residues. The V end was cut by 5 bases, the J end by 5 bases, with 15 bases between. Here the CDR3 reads CASSAARDRETQYF. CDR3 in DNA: TGTGCCAGCAGTGCCGCCCGGGATAGGGAGACCCAGTACTTC.

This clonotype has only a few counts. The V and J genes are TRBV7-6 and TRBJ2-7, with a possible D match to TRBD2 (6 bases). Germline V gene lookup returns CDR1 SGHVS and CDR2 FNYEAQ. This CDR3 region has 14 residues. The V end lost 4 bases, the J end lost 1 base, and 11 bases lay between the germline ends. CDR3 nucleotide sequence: TGTGCCAGCAGCTCACGGGAGTCGTCCTACGAGCAGTACTTC. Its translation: CASSSRESSYEQYF.